This T cell receptor beta chain was found in a study of blood T cell repertoires in COVID-19. Study background: PBMCs, B-cell-depleted T cells, or T cells provided the cDNA or gDNA that made up the material.

The repertoire was sequenced with immunoSEQ multiplex PCR; TCRdb's copy has only in-frame clones and lacks some. The sample yields under 400,000 clones, approximately 89% seen once. Seattle patient enrollment occurred during active infection, with longitudinal follow-up thereafter. Germline-derived CDR1 and CDR2 are MDHEN and SYDVKM. This CDR3 is built from 13 residues. The germline V and J ends were trimmed by 7 bases and 0 bases, with 9 bases remaining between them. This rearrangement joins TRBV28 to TRBJ1-1; D not resolved. Material: peripheral blood. This TCR came from a woman under 40 with COVID-19, enrolled during active disease. The CDR3 loop reads CASKPAVNTEAFF. The CDR3 DNA reads as TGTGCCAGCAAACCGGCGGTGAACACTGAAGCTTTCTTT.